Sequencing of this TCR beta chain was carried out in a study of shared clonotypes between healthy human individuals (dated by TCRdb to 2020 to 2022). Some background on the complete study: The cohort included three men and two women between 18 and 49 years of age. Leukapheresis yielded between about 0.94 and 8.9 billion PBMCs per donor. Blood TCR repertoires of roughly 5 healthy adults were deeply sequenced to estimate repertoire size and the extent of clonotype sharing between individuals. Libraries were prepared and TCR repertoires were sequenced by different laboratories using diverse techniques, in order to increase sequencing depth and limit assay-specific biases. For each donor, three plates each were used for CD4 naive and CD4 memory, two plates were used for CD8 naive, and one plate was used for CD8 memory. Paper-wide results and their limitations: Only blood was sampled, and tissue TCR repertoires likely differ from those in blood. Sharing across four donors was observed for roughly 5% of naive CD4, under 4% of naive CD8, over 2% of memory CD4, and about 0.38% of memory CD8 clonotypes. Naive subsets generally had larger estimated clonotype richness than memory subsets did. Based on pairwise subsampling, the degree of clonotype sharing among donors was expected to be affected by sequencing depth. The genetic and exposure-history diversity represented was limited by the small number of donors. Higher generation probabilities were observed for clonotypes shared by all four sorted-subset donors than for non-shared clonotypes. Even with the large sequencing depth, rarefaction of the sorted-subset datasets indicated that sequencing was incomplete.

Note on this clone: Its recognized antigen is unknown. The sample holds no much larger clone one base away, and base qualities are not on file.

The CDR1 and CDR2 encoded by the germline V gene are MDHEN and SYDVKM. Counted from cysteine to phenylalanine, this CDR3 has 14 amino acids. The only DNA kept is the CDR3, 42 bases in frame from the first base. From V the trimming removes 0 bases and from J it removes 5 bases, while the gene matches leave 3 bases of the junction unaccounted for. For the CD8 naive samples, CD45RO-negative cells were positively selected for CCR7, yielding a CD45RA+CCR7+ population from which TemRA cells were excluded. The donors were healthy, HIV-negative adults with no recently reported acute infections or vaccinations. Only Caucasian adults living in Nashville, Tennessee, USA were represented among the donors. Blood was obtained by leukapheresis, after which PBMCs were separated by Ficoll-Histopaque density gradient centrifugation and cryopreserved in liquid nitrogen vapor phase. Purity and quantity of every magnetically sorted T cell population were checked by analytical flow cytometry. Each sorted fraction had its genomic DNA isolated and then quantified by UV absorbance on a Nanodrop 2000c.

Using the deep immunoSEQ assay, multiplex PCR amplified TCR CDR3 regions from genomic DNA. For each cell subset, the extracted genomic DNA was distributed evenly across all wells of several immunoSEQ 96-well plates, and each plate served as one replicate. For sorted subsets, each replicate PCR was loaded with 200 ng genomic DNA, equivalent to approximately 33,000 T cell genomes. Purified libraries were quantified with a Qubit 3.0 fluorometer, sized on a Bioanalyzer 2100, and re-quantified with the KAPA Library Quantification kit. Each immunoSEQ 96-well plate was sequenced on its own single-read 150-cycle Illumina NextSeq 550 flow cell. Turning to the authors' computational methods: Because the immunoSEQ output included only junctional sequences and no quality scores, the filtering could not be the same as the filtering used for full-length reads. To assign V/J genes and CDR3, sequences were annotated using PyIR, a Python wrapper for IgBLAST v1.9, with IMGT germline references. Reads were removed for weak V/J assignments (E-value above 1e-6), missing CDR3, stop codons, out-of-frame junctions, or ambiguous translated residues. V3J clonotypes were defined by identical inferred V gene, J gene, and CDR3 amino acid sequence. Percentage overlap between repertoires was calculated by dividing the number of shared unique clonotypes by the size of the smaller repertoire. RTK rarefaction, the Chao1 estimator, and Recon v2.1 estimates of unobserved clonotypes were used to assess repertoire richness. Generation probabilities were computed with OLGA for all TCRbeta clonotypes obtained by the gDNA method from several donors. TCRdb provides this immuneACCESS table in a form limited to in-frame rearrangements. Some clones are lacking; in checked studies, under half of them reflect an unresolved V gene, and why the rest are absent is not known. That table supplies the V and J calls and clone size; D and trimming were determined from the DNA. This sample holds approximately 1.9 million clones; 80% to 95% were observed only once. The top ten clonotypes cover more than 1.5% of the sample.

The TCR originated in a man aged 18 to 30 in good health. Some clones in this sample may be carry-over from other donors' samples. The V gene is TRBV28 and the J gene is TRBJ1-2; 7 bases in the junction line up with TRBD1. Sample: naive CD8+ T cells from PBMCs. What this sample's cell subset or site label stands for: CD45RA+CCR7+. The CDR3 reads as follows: CASSLWGQRYGYTF. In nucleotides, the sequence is TGTGCCAGCAGTTTATGGGGACAGCGTTATGGCTACACCTTC.